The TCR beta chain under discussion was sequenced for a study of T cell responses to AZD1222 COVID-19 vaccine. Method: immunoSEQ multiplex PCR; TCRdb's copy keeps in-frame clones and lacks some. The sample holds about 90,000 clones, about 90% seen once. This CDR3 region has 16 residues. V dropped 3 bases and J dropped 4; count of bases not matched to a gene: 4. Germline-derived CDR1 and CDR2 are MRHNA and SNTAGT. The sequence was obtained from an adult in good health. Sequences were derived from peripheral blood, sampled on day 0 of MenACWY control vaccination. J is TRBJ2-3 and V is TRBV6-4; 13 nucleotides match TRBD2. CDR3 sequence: CASSEWTSGSPDTQYF. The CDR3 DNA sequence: TGTGCCAGCAGTGAATGGACTAGCGGGAGTCCAGATACGCAGTATTTT.